This TCR beta chain was sequenced in a study of cytomegalovirus exposure and HLA in healthy donors. CDR3 length: 15 residues. Trimming at V came to 7 bases and at J to 5 bases, leaving 9 bases not matched to a gene. Germline CDR1 and CDR2: LNHDA and SQIVND (reference sequence). 60 Vbeta and 13 Jbeta primers were used in PCR. Profiling relied on immunoSEQ multiplex PCR, and the TCRdb table lists in-frame clones only, not all of them. The sample has 70,000 to 95,000 clones, more than 75% seen once; the top ten hold around 2%. Sequencing was carried out using PBMCs. V and J are TRBV19 and TRBJ2-1; 9 nucleotides align to TRBD1. This TCR derives from a young man in good health and CMV-seronegative. The DNA for the CDR3 is TGTGCCAGTACCTCGATGGACAGGGGAAACAATGAGCAGTTCTTC. Translating it yields CASTSMDRGNNEQFF.